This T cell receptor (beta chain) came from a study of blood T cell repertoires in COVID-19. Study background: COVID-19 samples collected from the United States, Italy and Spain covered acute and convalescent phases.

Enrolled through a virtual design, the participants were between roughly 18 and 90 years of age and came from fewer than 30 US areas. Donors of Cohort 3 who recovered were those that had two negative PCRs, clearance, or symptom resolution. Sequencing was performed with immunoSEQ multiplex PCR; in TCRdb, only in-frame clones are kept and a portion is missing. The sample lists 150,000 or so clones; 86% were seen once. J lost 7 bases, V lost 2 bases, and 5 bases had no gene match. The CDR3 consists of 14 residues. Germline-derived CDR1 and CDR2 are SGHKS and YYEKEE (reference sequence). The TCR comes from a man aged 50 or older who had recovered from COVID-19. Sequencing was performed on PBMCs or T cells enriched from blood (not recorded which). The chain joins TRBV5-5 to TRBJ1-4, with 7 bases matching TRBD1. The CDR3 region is CASSLTGVVEKLFF. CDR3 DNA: TGTGCCAGCAGCTTAACAGGGGTCGTTGAAAAACTGTTTTTT.